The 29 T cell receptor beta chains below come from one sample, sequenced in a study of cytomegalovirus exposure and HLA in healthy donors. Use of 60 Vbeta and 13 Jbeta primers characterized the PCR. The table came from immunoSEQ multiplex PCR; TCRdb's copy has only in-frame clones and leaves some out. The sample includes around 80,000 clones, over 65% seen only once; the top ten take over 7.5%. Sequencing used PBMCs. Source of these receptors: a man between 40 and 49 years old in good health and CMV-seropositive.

CDR3 coding DNA: TGTGCCAGCAGCTTTGCTGGGACAGGGGGTACTACCGGGGAGCTGTTTTTT. Translation: CASSFAGTGGTTGELFF. The V call is TRBV7-2, the J call TRBJ2-2; TRBD1 matches at 11 bases. From germline, CDR1 is SGHTA and CDR2 FQGNSA. Trimming removed 3 bases from V and 5 bases from J; junction bases left unmatched: 8. This CDR3 has 17 residues. Based on the CDR3 plus reference TRBV7-2 and TRBJ2-2, the full variable domain is GAGVSQSPSNKVTEKGKDVELRCDPISGHTALYWYRQSLGQGLEFLIYFQGNSAPDKSGLPSDRFSAERTGGSVSTLTIQRTQQEDSAVYLCASSFAGTGGTTGELFFGEGSRLTVL.

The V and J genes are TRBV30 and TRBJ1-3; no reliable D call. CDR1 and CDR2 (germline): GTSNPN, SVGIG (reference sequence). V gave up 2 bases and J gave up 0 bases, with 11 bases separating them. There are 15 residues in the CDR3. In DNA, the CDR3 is TGTGCCTGGAGTTCCGGGAGCTACTCTGGAAACACCATATATTTT. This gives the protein CAWSSGSYSGNTIYF.

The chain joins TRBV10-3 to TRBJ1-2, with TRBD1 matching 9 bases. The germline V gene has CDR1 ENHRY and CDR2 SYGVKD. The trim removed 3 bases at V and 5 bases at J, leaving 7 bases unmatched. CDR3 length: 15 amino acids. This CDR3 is CAISELTGGRYGYTF. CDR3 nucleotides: TGTGCCATCAGTGAACTGACAGGGGGGAGGTATGGCTACACCTTC.

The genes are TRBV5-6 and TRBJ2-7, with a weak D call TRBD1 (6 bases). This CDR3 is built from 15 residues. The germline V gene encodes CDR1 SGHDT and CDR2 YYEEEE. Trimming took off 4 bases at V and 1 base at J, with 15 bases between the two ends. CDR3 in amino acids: CASSADRRGSYEQYF. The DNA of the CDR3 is TGTGCCAGCAGCGCTGACAGGAGAGGGTCCTACGAGCAGTACTTC.

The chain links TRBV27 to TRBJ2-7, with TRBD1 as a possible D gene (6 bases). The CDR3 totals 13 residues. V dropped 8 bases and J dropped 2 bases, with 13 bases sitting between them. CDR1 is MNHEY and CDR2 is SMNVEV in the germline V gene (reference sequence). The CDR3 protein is CASGPGQPYEQYF. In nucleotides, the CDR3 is TGTGCCAGCGGTCCGGGACAACCCTACGAGCAGTACTTC.

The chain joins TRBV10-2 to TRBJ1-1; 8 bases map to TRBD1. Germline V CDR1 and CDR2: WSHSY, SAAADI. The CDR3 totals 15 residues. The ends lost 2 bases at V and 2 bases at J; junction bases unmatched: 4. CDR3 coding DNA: TGCGCCAGCAGTGAGGCGGGACAGGCCAACACTGAAGCTTTCTTT. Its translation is CASSEAGQANTEAFF.

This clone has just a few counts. The CDR3 DNA reads TGTGCCAGCAGCGCGACTAGCGGTCCCTACGAGCAGTACTTC. This translates into CASSATSGPYEQYF. The J gene is TRBJ2-7, the V gene TRBV7-9; 9 bases map to TRBD2. The ends lost 5 bases at V and 2 bases at J; junction bases unmatched: 4. Germline CDR1 and CDR2: SEHNR and FQNEAQ (reference sequence). The CDR3 sequence is 14 residues long.

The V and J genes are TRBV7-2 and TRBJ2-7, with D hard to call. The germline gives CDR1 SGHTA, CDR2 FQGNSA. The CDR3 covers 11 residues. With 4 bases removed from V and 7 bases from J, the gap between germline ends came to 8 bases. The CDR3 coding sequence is TGTGCCAGCAGCTCCTTAGAGGAGCAGTACTTC. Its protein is CASSSLEEQYF.

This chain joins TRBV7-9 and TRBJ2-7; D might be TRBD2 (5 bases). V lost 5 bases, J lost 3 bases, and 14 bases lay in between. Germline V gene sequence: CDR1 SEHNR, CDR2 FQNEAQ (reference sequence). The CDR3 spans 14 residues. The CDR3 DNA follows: TGTGCCAGCAGCCCCCGGGGTAGAGACTACGAGCAGTACTTC. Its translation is CASSPRGRDYEQYF.

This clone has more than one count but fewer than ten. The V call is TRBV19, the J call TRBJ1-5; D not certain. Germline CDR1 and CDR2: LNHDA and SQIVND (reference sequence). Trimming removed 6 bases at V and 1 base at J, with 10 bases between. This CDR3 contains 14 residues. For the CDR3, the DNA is TGTGCCAGTAGCCTGGGCGGGAGCAATCAGCCCCAGCATTTT. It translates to CASSLGGSNQPQHF.

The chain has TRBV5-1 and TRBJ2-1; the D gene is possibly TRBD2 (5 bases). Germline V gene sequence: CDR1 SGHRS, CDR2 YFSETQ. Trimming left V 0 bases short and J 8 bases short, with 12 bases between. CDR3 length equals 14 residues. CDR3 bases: TGCGCCAGCAGCTTGGGCGGGCCTCTCGATGAGCAGTTCTTC. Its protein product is CASSLGGPLDEQFF.

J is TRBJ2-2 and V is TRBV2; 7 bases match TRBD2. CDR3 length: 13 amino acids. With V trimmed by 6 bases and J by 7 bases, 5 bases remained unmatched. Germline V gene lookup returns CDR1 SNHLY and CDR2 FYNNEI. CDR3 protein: CASSVRGDGELFF. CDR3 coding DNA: TGTGCCAGCAGCGTTCGGGGGGACGGGGAGCTGTTTTTT.

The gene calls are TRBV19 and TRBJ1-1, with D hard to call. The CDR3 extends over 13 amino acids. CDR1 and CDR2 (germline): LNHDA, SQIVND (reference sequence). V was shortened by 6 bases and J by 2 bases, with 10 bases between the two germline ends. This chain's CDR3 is CASRFYRNTEAFF. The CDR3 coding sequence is TGTGCCAGTAGGTTTTACAGAAACACTGAAGCTTTCTTT.

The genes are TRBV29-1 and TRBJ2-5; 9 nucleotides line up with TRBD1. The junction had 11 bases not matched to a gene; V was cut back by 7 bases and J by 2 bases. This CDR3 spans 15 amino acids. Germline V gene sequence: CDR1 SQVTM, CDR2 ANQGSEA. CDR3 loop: CSGRLRDRAQETQYF. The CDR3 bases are TGCAGCGGGCGATTGAGGGACAGGGCTCAAGAGACCCAGTACTTC. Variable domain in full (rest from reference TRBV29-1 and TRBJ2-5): SAVISQKPSRDICQRGTSLTIQCQVDSQVTMMFWYRQQPGQSLTLIATANQGSEATYESGFVIDKFPISRPNLTFSTLTVSNMSPEDSSIYLCSGRLRDRAQETQYFGPGTRLLVL.

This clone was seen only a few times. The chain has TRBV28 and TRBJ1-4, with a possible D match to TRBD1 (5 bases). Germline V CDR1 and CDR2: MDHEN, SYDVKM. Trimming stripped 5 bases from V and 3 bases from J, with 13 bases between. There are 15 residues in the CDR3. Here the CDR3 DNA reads TGTGCCAGCAGTGGAAGCATAGGGGCTAATGAAAAACTGTTTTTT. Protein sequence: CASSGSIGANEKLFF.

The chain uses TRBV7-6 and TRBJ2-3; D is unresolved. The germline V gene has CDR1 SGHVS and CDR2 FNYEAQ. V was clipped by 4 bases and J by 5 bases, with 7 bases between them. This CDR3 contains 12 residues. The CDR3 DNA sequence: TGTGCCAGCAGCTCCTACGGAGATACGCAGTATTTT. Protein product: CASSSYGDTQYF.

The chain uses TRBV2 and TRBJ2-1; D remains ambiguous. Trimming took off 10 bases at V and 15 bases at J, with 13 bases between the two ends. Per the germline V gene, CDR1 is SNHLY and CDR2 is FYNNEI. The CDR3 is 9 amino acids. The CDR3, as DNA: TGTGCCATCGACTGGCATCGGTTCTTC. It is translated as CAIDWHRFF.

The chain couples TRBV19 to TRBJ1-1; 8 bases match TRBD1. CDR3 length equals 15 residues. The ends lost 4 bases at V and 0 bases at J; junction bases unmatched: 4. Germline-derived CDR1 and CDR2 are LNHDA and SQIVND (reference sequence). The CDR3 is CASSTGGVVNTEAFF. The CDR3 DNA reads TGTGCCAGTAGTACAGGGGGCGTGGTGAACACTGAAGCTTTCTTT.

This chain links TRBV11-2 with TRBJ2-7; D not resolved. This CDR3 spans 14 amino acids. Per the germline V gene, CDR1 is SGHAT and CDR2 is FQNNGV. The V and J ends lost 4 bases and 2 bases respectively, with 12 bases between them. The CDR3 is CASSSSYRTYEQYF. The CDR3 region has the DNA TGTGCCAGCAGCTCATCGTACAGAACCTACGAGCAGTACTTC.

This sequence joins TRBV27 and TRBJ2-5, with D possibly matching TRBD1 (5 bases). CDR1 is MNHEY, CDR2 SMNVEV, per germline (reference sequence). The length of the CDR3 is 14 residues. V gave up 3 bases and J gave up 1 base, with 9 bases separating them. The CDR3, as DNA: TGTGCCAGCAGTTTCCAGGACACCCAAGAGACCCAGTACTTC. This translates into CASSFQDTQETQYF.

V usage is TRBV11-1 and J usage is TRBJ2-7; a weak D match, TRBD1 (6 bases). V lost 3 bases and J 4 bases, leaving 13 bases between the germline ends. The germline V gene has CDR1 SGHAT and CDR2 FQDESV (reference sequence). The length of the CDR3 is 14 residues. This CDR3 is CASSFGTRGYEQYF. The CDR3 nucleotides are TGTGCCAGCAGCTTCGGGACACGGGGTTACGAGCAGTACTTC. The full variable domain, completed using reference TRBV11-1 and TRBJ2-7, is EAEVAQSPRYKITEKSQAVAFWCDPISGHATLYWYRQILGQGPELLVQFQDESVVDDSQLPKDRFSAERLKGVDSTLKIQPAELGDSAMYLCASSFGTRGYEQYFGPGTRLTVT.

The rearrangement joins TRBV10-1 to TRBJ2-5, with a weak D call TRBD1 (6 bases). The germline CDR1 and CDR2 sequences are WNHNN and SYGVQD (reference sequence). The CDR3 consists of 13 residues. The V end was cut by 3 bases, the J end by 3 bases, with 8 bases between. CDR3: CASSDGQKETQYF. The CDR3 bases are TGCGCCAGCAGTGACGGACAGAAAGAGACCCAGTACTTC.

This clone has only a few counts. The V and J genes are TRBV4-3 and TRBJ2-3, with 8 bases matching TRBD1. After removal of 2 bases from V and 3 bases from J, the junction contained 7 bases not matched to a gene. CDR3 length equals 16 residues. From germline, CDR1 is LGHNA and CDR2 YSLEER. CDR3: CASSQRGQDGTDTQYF. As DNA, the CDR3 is TGCGCCAGCAGCCAACGGGGACAGGATGGAACAGATACGCAGTATTTT.

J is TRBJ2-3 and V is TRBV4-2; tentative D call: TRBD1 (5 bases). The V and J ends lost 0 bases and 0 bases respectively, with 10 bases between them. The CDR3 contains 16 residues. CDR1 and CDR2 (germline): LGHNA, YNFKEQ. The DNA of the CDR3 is TGTGCCAGCAGCCAAGATCAGGCAGGGAGCACAGATACGCAGTATTTT. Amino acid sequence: CASSQDQAGSTDTQYF.

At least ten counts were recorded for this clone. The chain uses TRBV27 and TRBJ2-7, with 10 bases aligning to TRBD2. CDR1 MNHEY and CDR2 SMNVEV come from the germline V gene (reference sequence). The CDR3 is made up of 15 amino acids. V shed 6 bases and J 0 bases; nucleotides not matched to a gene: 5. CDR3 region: CASRSSGSISYEQYF. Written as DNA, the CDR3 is TGTGCCAGCAGATCTAGCGGGAGTATCTCCTACGAGCAGTACTTC.

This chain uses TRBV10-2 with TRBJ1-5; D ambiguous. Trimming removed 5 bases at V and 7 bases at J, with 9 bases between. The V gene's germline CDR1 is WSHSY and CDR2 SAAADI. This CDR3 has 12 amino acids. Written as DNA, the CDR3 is TGCGCCAGCAGTAGTGACATACAGCCCCAGCATTTT. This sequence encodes CASSSDIQPQHF.

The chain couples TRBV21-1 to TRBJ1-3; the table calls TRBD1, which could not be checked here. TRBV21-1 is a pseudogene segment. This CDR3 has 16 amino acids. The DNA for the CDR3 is TGTGCCAGCAGCAGCCTACAGGCCGCCTCTGGAAACACCATATATTTT. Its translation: CASSSLQAASGNTIYF.

CDR3 loop: CASRVGYEQYF. The CDR3, as DNA: TGTGCCAGCAGAGTCGGCTACGAGCAGTACTTC. The chain combines TRBV6-5 with TRBJ2-7; no clear D. The germline V gene has CDR1 MNHEY and CDR2 SVGAGI. This CDR3 spans 11 amino acids. The germline V and J ends were trimmed by 6 bases and 3 bases, with 6 bases remaining between them.

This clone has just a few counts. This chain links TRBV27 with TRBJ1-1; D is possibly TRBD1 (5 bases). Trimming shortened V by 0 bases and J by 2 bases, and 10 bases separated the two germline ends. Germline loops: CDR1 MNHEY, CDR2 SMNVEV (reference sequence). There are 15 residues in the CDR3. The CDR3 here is CASSLSGAYNTEAFF. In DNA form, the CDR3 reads TGTGCCAGCAGTTTATCAGGGGCCTACAACACTGAAGCTTTCTTT.